This is a list of T cell receptor beta chains from one sample in a study of cytomegalovirus exposure and HLA in healthy donors. The assay was immunoSEQ multiplex PCR, and TCRdb's table has in-frame clones only and misses some. The sample lists 200,000 to 250,000 clones; over 70% were seen once. Source material: PBMCs. Source of these receptors: a boy between 2 and 10 years old in good health and CMV-seronegative. The CDR3 runs from the conserved cysteine through the conserved F or W. The D gene is left open where the match is weak. Expanded clones are given a class, and other clones once, few, many or no size at all.

>14|-|TRBV5-6|few|TRBJ2-3
TGTGCCAGCAGCTTGGGAGACTCCTTGGATACGCAGTATTTT
CASSLGDSLDTQYF
>14|-|TRBV29-1|-|TRBJ2-3
TGCAGCGCTGAAGGTGTCTCTAGCACAGATACGCAGTATTTT
CSAEGVSSTDTQYF
>18|TRBD2|TRBV30|-|TRBJ2-7
TGTGCCTGCCAGAAGAGGAACCGGCTAGCGGGAGTTTCCTACGAGCAGTACTTC
CACQKRNRLAGVSYEQYF
>14|-|TRBV9|few|TRBJ2-5
TGTGCCAGCAGCGACCAACAAAACCCGGAGACCCAGTACTTC
CASSDQQNPETQYF
>15|-|TRBV5-1|-|TRBJ2-7
TGCGCCAGCAGCTTGGAAGGGACTTCCAACTACGAGCAGTACTTC
CASSLEGTSNYEQYF
>13|TRBD2|TRBV6-1|-|TRBJ2-1
TGTGCCTCCGAGGGACCGGGGGGAAATGAGCAGTTCTTC
CASEGPGGNEQFF
>13|-|TRBV6-5|-|TRBJ1-5
TGTGCCAGCAGTTACTACCGAGATCAGCCCCAGCATTTT
CASSYYRDQPQHF
>14|TRBD1|TRBV28|-|TRBJ2-7
TGTGCCAGCAGGGGACAGGGAGGAACGTACGAGCAGTACTTC
CASRGQGGTYEQYF
>15|-|TRBV5-6|-|TRBJ1-2
TGTGCCAGCAACCAGAGGGGGGGCCGTAACTATGGCTACACCTTC
CASNQRGGRNYGYTF
>15|TRBD1|TRBV9|-|TRBJ2-7
TGTGCCAGCAGCGTAGCGGTCGGACAGGGCTACGAGCAGTACTTC
CASSVAVGQGYEQYF
>13|-|TRBV27|-|TRBJ2-1
TGTGCCAGCAGTCCACGACTATACAATGAGCAGTTCTTC
CASSPRLYNEQFF
>15|TRBD1|TRBV9|-|TRBJ1-2
TGTGCCAGCAGCGCCGGGACAGGGGGGAACTATGGCTACACCTTC
CASSAGTGGNYGYTF
>16|-|TRBV6-1|few|TRBJ1-5
TGTGCCAGCAGTGAATTAAGTCGTGGGCGTCTCCAGCCCCAGCATTTT
CASSELSRGRLQPQHF
>12|-|TRBV7-9|-|TRBJ1-1
TGTGCCAGCAGCTCCTGGCTTGGTGAAGCTTTCTTT
CASSSWLGEAFF
>12|-|TRBV28|-|TRBJ1-1
TGTGCCAGCAGCTCGGGGGGTGCTGAAGCTTTCTTT
CASSSGGAEAFF
>15|TRBD2|TRBV9|-|TRBJ2-5
TGTGCCAGCAGTCGGATGAGCGGGGGTAGGGAGACCCAGTACTTC
CASSRMSGGRETQYF
>15|TRBD2|TRBV2|-|TRBJ2-5
TGTGCCAGCAGTCTTACTAGCGGGGGACAAGAGACCCAGTACTTC
CASSLTSGGQETQYF
>15|TRBD1|TRBV5-5|few|TRBJ2-7
TGTGCCAGCAGCCCAGAGACAGGGTTTGGCTACGAGCAGTACTTC
CASSPETGFGYEQYF
>14|-|TRBV2|-|TRBJ1-5
TGTGCCAGCAGCTTTGACAGGAGGAATCAGCCCCAGCATTTT
CASSFDRRNQPQHF
>14|-|TRBV4-1|-|TRBJ1-1
TGCGCCAGCAGCCACACCGCGGGGAACACTGAAGCTTTCTTT
CASSHTAGNTEAFF